Listed here are 26 T cell receptor beta chains from one sample, sequenced in a study of CD8 T cells in ankylosing spondylitis (dated by TCRdb to 2017 to 2019). The protocol used for the library was 5' RACE. Sequencing took place on an Illumina HiSeq 2500. TCRdb itself trimmed the public reads at Q25 with fastp, ran MiXCR and retained productive beta chains. CDR3 protein duplicates are merged, each entry listing the most common genes and DNA. The sample records a few hundred thousand distinct CDR3 sequences, 15% to 20% of which are singletons. The top ten clonotypes cover roughly a third of the sample. The sample comprised blood, either unsorted or a sorted T cell fraction (not recorded which). All receptors derive from a male donor with ankylosing spondylitis or in good health (not recorded which).

This clonotype has more than one count but fewer than ten. The chain has TRBV20-1 and TRBJ2-3; tentatively, D is TRBD1 (6 bases). V was pared by 5 bases and J by 0 bases, with 9 bases between. CDR3 length equals 13 residues. From germline, CDR1 is DFQATT and CDR2 SNEGSKA (reference sequence). For the CDR3, the DNA is TGCAGTGCTCAGGACAGAAGCACAGATACGCAGTATTTT. Translation gives CSAQDRSTDTQYF.

The chain has TRBV20-1 and TRBJ1-5; D not certain. Looked up from germline, CDR1 is DFQATT and CDR2 is SNEGSKA (reference sequence). This CDR3 comprises 14 residues. V lost 5 bases and J lost 3, with 14 bases in between. The CDR3 DNA follows: TGCAGTGCTCGGAGGCAGCTAGACAATCAGCCCCAGCATTTT. This gives the protein CSARRQLDNQPQHF.

This clonotype turned up a few times. The gene calls are TRBV20-1 and TRBJ2-7; D remains ambiguous. Deletions cut 4 bases from V and 0 bases from J, with 13 bases between. Germline values: CDR1 DFQATT, CDR2 SNEGSKA (reference sequence). The CDR3 is 14 residues long. The CDR3 loop reads CSAIARTASYEQYF. CDR3 DNA sequence: TGCAGTGCTATTGCCCGGACGGCCTCCTACGAGCAGTACTTC.

The rearrangement uses TRBV20-1 and TRBJ2-3, with D possibly TRBD2 on 6 matching bases. Germline V gene data show CDR1 as DFQATT and CDR2 as SNEGSKA (reference sequence). Between the trimmed V and J ends, which lost 6 bases and 8 bases, there was a span of 24 bases. CDR3 size: 15 residues. Here the CDR3 DNA reads TGCAGTGCGAACCGACTAGAAGGGCCTTTAGGTACGCAGTATTTT. This sequence encodes CSANRLEGPLGTQYF.

A few counts support this clonotype. The chain employs TRBV3-1 and TRBJ2-2; tentatively, D is TRBD1 (6 bases). The CDR3 length is 15 residues. Germline values: CDR1 LGHDT, CDR2 YNNKEL (reference sequence). The germline V and J ends were trimmed by 5 bases and 0 bases, with 10 bases remaining between them. CDR3 DNA: TGTGCCAGCAGCGGGGGCGGATCGAACACCGGGGAGCTGTTTTTT. It specifies CASSGGGSNTGELFF.

This clonotype has at least ten counts. At one end, the junction sequence differs from germline, possibly due to a read error. The chain combines TRBV6-5 with TRBJ2-7; D remains ambiguous. CDR1 and CDR2 (germline): MNHEY, SVGAGI. This CDR3 contains 11 residues. The CDR3 bases are TGTGCCAGCAGTTACTCCCACGAGCAGTACTTC. Residues: CASSYSHEQYF.

The sample holds a few counts of this clonotype. V gene TRBV29-1 combines with J gene TRBJ2-1; possibly TRBD2 for D (6 bases). Germline V CDR1 and CDR2: SQVTM, ANQGSEA. V lost 8 bases and J lost 10, with 18 bases in between. CDR3 size: 12 residues. The CDR3 reads CSLEGEGEEQFF. The CDR3 region has the DNA TGCAGCTTGGAGGGTGAGGGTGAAGAGCAGTTCTTC.

The chain combines TRBV6-1 with TRBJ1-5, with D possibly being TRBD1 (5 bases). The CDR3 length is 15 residues. V lost 5 bases and J 2 bases, leaving 13 bases between the germline ends. The germline V gene has CDR1 MNHNS and CDR2 SASEGT. The DNA of the CDR3 is TGTGCCAGCAGTCGGCGAGGGGCGGGCAATCAGCCCCAGCATTTT. Amino acids: CASSRRGAGNQPQHF.

This clonotype was observed a handful of times. The chain recombines TRBV25-1 with TRBJ1-5, with D unclear. Trimming removed 8 bases at V and 9 bases at J, with 11 bases between. The germline CDR1 and CDR2 sequences are MGHDK and SYGVNS. The CDR3 is 11 residues long. DNA for the CDR3: TGTGCCAGCCCCCCCCCAGGGCCCCAGCATTTT. Its translation: CASPPPGPQHF.

V usage is TRBV6-5 and J usage is TRBJ2-2; D is ambiguous. V gave up 1 base and J gave up 6 bases, with 9 bases separating them. Germline CDR1 reads MNHEY; CDR2 reads SVGAGI. The CDR3 runs to 14 residues. Here the CDR3 DNA reads TGTGCCAGCAGTTACTTAAATTCCGCCGGGGAGCTGTTTTTT. Encoded protein: CASSYLNSAGELFF.

This clonotype was found a few times. V is TRBV27 and J is TRBJ2-2, with D uncertain. CDR1 is MNHEY, CDR2 SMNVEV, per germline (reference sequence). The CDR3 runs 14 residues. Between the trimmed V and J ends, which lost 8 bases and 6 bases, there was a span of 16 bases. The CDR3 protein is CASCPMGKPGELFF. The CDR3 DNA sequence: TGTGCCAGCTGTCCTATGGGGAAACCCGGGGAGCTGTTTTTT.

This clonotype was counted a few times. The rearrangement links TRBV4-1 to TRBJ2-7, with 9 positions matching TRBD2. V shed 3 bases and J 1 base; nucleotides not matched to a gene: 4. This CDR3 has 15 residues. The V gene's germline CDR1 is MGHRA and CDR2 YSYEKL. The chain's CDR3 is CASSQTTSGSYEQYF. In DNA form, the CDR3 reads TGCGCCAGCAGCCAGACAACTAGCGGGTCCTACGAGCAGTACTTC.

The rearrangement uses TRBV7-9 and TRBJ2-3; weak D call: TRBD1 (6 bases). This CDR3 is 16 amino acids long. Germline CDR1 is SEHNR and CDR2 is FQNEAQ (reference sequence). V gave up 2 bases and J gave up 6 bases, with 18 bases separating them. CDR3 sequence reads: CASSLLRQGPEDTQYF. Written as DNA, the CDR3 is TGTGCCAGCAGCTTATTACGGCAGGGGCCAGAGGATACGCAGTATTTT.

Many counts were recorded for this clonotype. The chain couples TRBV9 to TRBJ2-1, with TRBD2 identical over 7 bases. The CDR3 spans 15 residues. Trimming cost V 3 bases and J 7 bases; bases outside gene matches: 10. Germline CDR1 and CDR2: SGDLS and YYNGEE. The chain's CDR3 is CASSERGGPKNEQFF. The CDR3 DNA sequence: TGTGCCAGCAGCGAGAGGGGAGGGCCAAAGAATGAGCAGTTCTTC.

The chain combines TRBV29-1 with TRBJ2-1, with 8 bases fitting TRBD2. The germline gives CDR1 SQVTM, CDR2 ANQGSEA. CDR3 length: 13 residues. V trimming: 4 bases; J trimming: 8 bases; junction bases outside the gene matches: 7. This CDR3 reads CSVVSGSGYEQFF. The CDR3 DNA sequence: TGCAGCGTTGTCAGCGGGAGTGGGTATGAGCAGTTCTTC.

This clonotype has ten or more counts. The V call is TRBV9, the J call TRBJ2-5, with D possibly being TRBD1 or TRBD2 (6 bases each). V was trimmed by 0 bases and J by 7 bases, leaving 10 bases between them. Germline CDR1 and CDR2: SGDLS and YYNGEE. CDR3 length: 13 residues. The chain's CDR3 is CASSVGEGGTQYF. DNA of the CDR3: TGTGCCAGCAGCGTAGGAGAGGGGGGGACCCAGTACTTC.

This clonotype was detected a few times. The rearrangement joins TRBV9 to TRBJ2-7; weak D call: TRBD2 (5 bases). CDR1 and CDR2 (germline): SGDLS, YYNGEE. This CDR3 has 17 residues. The V and J ends lost 4 bases and 1 base respectively, with 21 bases between them. CDR3 region: CASSSPSGVPDSYEQYF. DNA for the CDR3: TGTGCCAGCAGCTCCCCTTCCGGGGTCCCCGATTCCTACGAGCAGTACTTC.

The gene calls are TRBV4-3 and TRBJ2-7; D ambiguous. Germline lookup yields CDR1 LGHNA and CDR2 YSLEER. This CDR3 is built from 13 residues. The ends were cut back, 1 base at V and 9 bases at J, with 13 bases in the middle. CDR3 sequence: CASSQGVGIGQYF. In nucleotides, the CDR3 is TGCGCCAGCAGCCAAGGCGTGGGGATCGGGCAGTACTTC.

This clonotype was recorded a few times. The rearrangement joins TRBV12-3 or TRBV12-4 to TRBJ1-2; possibly TRBD1 for D (5 bases). Trimming stripped 1 base from V and 0 bases from J, with 12 bases between. The CDR3 length is 16 residues. This CDR3 is CASSLGGDLSNYGYTF. CDR3 DNA: TGTGCCAGCAGTTTAGGAGGGGACCTCTCTAACTATGGCTACACCTTC.

The CDR3 protein is CASSLNPREPFWEQFF. CDR3 nucleotides: TGTGCCAGCAGTCTAAACCCCCGGGAGCCGTTTTGGGAGCAGTTCTTC. The V and J genes are TRBV12-3 or TRBV12-4 and TRBJ2-1, with a tentative D call TRBD2 (6 bases). The CDR3 runs 16 residues. V was trimmed by 5 bases and J by 10 bases, leaving 24 bases between them.

CDR3 protein: CASSDRYRAGANVLTF. The CDR3 DNA follows: TGTGCCAGCAGCGACCGATACAGGGCTGGGGCCAACGTCCTGACTTTC. The rearrangement links TRBV9 to TRBJ2-6, with D possibly matching TRBD1 (6 bases). Germline CDR1 reads SGDLS; CDR2 reads YYNGEE. Trimming removed 3 bases at V and 2 bases at J, with 12 bases between. The length of the CDR3 is 16 residues.

This clonotype was detected only a few times. In DNA, the CDR3 is TGTGCCAGCAGCTTGGGGACTCCCTCCTACAATGAGCAGTTCTTC. Protein: CASSLGTPSYNEQFF. V and J are TRBV5-6 and TRBJ2-1, with TRBD2 as a possible D gene (5 bases). The V end lost 0 bases, the J end lost 0 bases, and 7 bases lay between the germline ends. The CDR3 runs to 15 residues. The germline CDR1 and CDR2 sequences are SGHDT and YYEEEE.

This clonotype was counted only a few times. The gene calls are TRBV4-2 and TRBJ2-4, with no clear D. CDR3 length: 15 residues. The germline gives CDR1 LGHNA, CDR2 YNFKEQ. The V and J ends lost 0 bases and 3 bases respectively, with 9 bases between them. CDR3 DNA: TGTGCCAGCAGCCAAGATGTCGTAGACAAAAACATTCAGTACTTC. Translating gives CASSQDVVDKNIQYF.

This clonotype was counted ten times or more. V and J are TRBV4-1 and TRBJ1-1; no definite D call. Germline CDR1 and CDR2: MGHRA and YSYEKL. The CDR3 contains 15 residues. V was pared by 1 base and J by 0 bases, with 9 bases between. As DNA, the CDR3 is TGCGCCAGCAGCCAAGGAGGGTTAATGAACACTGAAGCTTTCTTT. This sequence encodes CASSQGGLMNTEAFF.

This chain links TRBV5-1 with TRBJ2-7; no definite D call. Trimming removed 0 bases from V and 5 bases from J, with 15 bases in between. The germline V gene has CDR1 SGHRS and CDR2 YFSETQ. CDR3 length: 15 amino acids. This CDR3 reads CASSLALGRYDEQYF. The CDR3 nucleotides read TGCGCCAGCAGCTTGGCGCTAGGACGATACGACGAGCAGTACTTC.

Here the CDR3 DNA reads TGTGCCAGCAGTGAAAGGCAGAGGGAGGACGATACGCAGTATTTT. This codes for CASSERQREDDTQYF. The chain is built from TRBV6-1 and TRBJ2-3; the D gene is possibly TRBD2 (6 bases). V was shortened by 2 bases and J by 6 bases, with 15 bases between the two germline ends. CDR1 MNHNS and CDR2 SASEGT come from the germline V gene. The CDR3 runs 15 residues.